This TCR beta chain was documented in a study of blood T cells in healthy people across ages. This CDR3 has 13 amino acids. The germline CDR1 and CDR2 sequences are DFQATT and SNEGSKA (reference sequence). The V gene lost 4 bases and the J gene lost 3 bases, with 11 bases spanning the gap. Sample-barcoded 5' priming and a J-beta primer mix drove a second PCR of roughly 6 to 12 cycles. TCRdb ran MiXCR on the 5' RACE reads and lists one entry per CDR3 protein. Of about 1.4 million distinct CDR3 sequences in the sample, 55% to 75% are singletons; the top ten hold 6.7%. This clonotype was obtained from a man aged 18 to 29 in good health. The genes are TRBV20-1 and TRBJ2-3; D tentatively reads TRBD1 or TRBD2 (5 bases each). Source material: blood. The CDR3 loop is CSANGGGTDTQYF. The CDR3 DNA reads TGCAGTGCTAATGGTGGGGGAACAGATACGCAGTATTTT.